Listed below are T cell receptor beta chains from one sample, sequenced in a study of cytomegalovirus exposure and HLA in healthy donors. TCRdb keeps only in-frame clones here, not all; method: immunoSEQ multiplex PCR. Of roughly 110,000 clones listed, about two thirds are singletons. The sequencing sample was made of PBMCs. Source of these receptors: a boy aged 5-17 years in good health and CMV-seronegative. CDR3s include the opening cysteine and the closing phenylalanine or tryptophan. A D gene is named only where the DNA matches it firmly. Expanded clones get a size class; other rows say once, few or many, or leave the size out.

v_gene: TRBV6-1; j_gene: TRBJ2-1; abundance: .; d_gene: TRBD1; CDR3nt: TGTGCCAGCAGGAGGGACAGGGAATACAATGAGCAGTTCTTC; CDR3aa: CASRRDREYNEQFF
v_gene: TRBV18; j_gene: TRBJ1-2; abundance: few; d_gene: .; CDR3nt: TGTGCCAGCTCACCACAACAGGGAAGTTCAAACTATGGCTACACCTTC; CDR3aa: CASSPQQGSSNYGYTF
v_gene: TRBV19; j_gene: TRBJ1-2; abundance: once; d_gene: TRBD1; CDR3nt: TGTGCCAGTAGTTCAGGAGACAGGGGTTTTGGCTACACCTTC; CDR3aa: CASSSGDRGFGYTF
v_gene: TRBV11-2; j_gene: TRBJ2-7; abundance: .; d_gene: TRBD1; CDR3nt: TGTGCCAGCAGCTCCCAGGGGGCCTACGAGCAGTACTTC; CDR3aa: CASSSQGAYEQYF
v_gene: TRBV11-3; j_gene: TRBJ2-7; abundance: once; d_gene: TRBD1; CDR3nt: TGTGCCAGCAGCCAGGGGGCTAGCTCCTACGAGCAGTACTTC; CDR3aa: CASSQGASSYEQYF
v_gene: TRBV5-1; j_gene: TRBJ2-7; abundance: .; d_gene: .; CDR3nt: TGCGCCAGCAGCCCGAGAGGACAGTCCGCCTACGAGCAGTACTTC; CDR3aa: CASSPRGQSAYEQYF
v_gene: TRBV5-1; j_gene: TRBJ2-3; abundance: .; d_gene: TRBD2; CDR3nt: TGCGCCAGCAGCTCCAGACCCAGCGGGGGGGCGGGAGATACGCAGTATTTT; CDR3aa: CASSSRPSGGAGDTQYF
v_gene: TRBV7-9; j_gene: TRBJ1-1; abundance: .; d_gene: .; CDR3nt: TGTGCCAGCAGCTTGGCCAGGGTGGACACTGAAGCTTTCTTT; CDR3aa: CASSLARVDTEAFF
v_gene: TRBV19; j_gene: TRBJ2-7; abundance: .; d_gene: .; CDR3nt: TGTGCCAGTAGTCCAACTTCGGGTTTCCTGATCTACGAGCAGTACTTC; CDR3aa: CASSPTSGFLIYEQYF
v_gene: TRBV5-1; j_gene: TRBJ1-2; abundance: .; d_gene: TRBD1; CDR3nt: TGCGCCAGCAGCGCGGACAGGGGGGGCTACACCTTC; CDR3aa: CASSADRGGYTF
v_gene: TRBV4-3; j_gene: TRBJ1-1; abundance: .; d_gene: .; CDR3nt: TGCGCCAGCAGCCAAGATCATAGGAACACTGAAGCTTTCTTT; CDR3aa: CASSQDHRNTEAFF
v_gene: TRBV19; j_gene: TRBJ2-3; abundance: .; d_gene: TRBD2; CDR3nt: TGTGCCAGTACTCGGGGGGGAATACCCTCAACCCACACAGATACGCAGTATTTT; CDR3aa: CASTRGGIPSTHTDTQYF
v_gene: TRBV13; j_gene: TRBJ2-5; abundance: .; d_gene: .; CDR3nt: TGTGCCAGCAGCCCTCGGATGCGAGCGGCCCAGTACTTC; CDR3aa: CASSPRMRAAQYF
v_gene: TRBV5-6; j_gene: TRBJ2-5; abundance: .; d_gene: .; CDR3nt: TGTGCCAGCAGCCGGGGACTGCAAGAGACCCAGTACTTC; CDR3aa: CASSRGLQETQYF